This entry features one TCR beta chain sequence. Its target is unknown. This sample is part of a study of T cells expressing NK-cell markers. Study-wide results and limits: One observes that, in a few donors, these clonotypes were also the leading ones within the CD3+CD56-NKG2C+ fraction.

Germline V gene sequence: CDR1 SGHRS, CDR2 YFSETQ. This CDR3 is built from 14 residues. After re-calling the 5' RACE reads, TCRdb lists one entry per CDR3 protein, DNA absent. Its table records roughly 170,000 distinct CDR3 sequences. Sequencing used blood T cells: a sorted CD56 or NKG2C T cell subset, CD4+ or CD8+ T cells, or bulk PBMC T cells (not recorded which). This TCR was recovered from a woman between 18 and 75 years old in good health. The chain employs TRBV5-1 and TRBJ2-1. The CDR3 spells CASSVGQPYNEQFF.